These 6 T cell receptor beta chains were sequenced from one sample in a study of CD4 T cells in relation to SARS-CoV-2 and coronaviruses. Their antigens are not known. The protocol was immunoSEQ multiplex PCR, while the TCRdb copy is restricted to in-frame clones and leaves out a portion. The sample records about 24,000 clones, roughly 80% being singletons. CD4+ T cells from unexposed donors were obtained before the COVID-19 pandemic (2011-2018). After roughly ten days of culture, CD4+ T cells were isolated. The sequencing input was CD4+ T cells from PBMCs, cultured in vitro. These receptors were collected from a human donor in good health.

The chain combines TRBV2 with TRBJ2-1; tentatively, D is TRBD2 (6 bases). Per germline, CDR1 SNHLY and CDR2 FYNNEI. CDR3 length equals 18 residues. V lost 7 bases and J lost 1, with 23 bases in between. The CDR3 DNA sequence: TGTGCCAGCACCCCCCCCCTTAGCGGCCGCAGGTCCTACAATGAGCAGTTCTTC. Protein: CASTPPLSGRRSYNEQFF.

The chain links TRBV6-1 to TRBJ2-7, with D unclear. The CDR3 runs to 11 residues. V lost 3 bases and J lost 4, with 4 bases in between. From germline, CDR1 is MNHNS and CDR2 SASEGT. CDR3 protein: CASSETYEQYF. The DNA for the CDR3 is TGTGCCAGCAGTGAGACGTACGAGCAGTACTTC.

The chain recombines TRBV4-1 with TRBJ2-5, with 7 bases matching TRBD2. CDR1 is MGHRA and CDR2 is YSYEKL in the germline V gene. V gave up 4 bases and J gave up 5 bases; unmatched junction bases: 10. The CDR3 spans 15 residues. The CDR3 loop reads CASSPERGPPETQYF. The CDR3 region has the DNA TGCGCCAGCAGCCCCGAGCGGGGTCCCCCTGAGACCCAGTACTTC.

V and J are TRBV28 and TRBJ2-7; 7 bases fit TRBD1. Germline trimming cut 3 bases from V and 3 bases from J; bases unmatched to any gene: 2. This CDR3 comprises 13 residues. CDR1 MDHEN and CDR2 SYDVKM come from the germline V gene. For the CDR3, the DNA is TGTGCCAGCAGTTTGACAGGGTACTACGAGCAGTACTTC. Its translation is CASSLTGYYEQYF.

This chain joins TRBV19 and TRBJ2-7; 7 nucleotides match TRBD1. Germline V CDR1 and CDR2: LNHDA, SQIVND (reference sequence). The V and J ends lost 8 bases and 6 bases, in that order; junction bases with no gene match: 10. The CDR3 consists of 13 residues. CDR3 nucleotide sequence: TGTGCCAGTCGTTCCGGGACAGACTCCGAGCAGTACTTC. This translates into CASRSGTDSEQYF.

The genes are TRBV7-9 and TRBJ1-2, with D hard to call. The V gene's germline CDR1 is SEHNR and CDR2 FQNEAQ (reference sequence). The CDR3 spans 13 residues. V lost 11 bases and J lost 7, with 20 bases in between. In DNA form, the CDR3 reads TGTGCCGGATCGTACCCTTTCTCCTCTGGCTACACCTTC. This sequence encodes CAGSYPFSSGYTF.